The 18 T cell receptor beta chains listed next were all sequenced from one sample in a study of cytotoxic CD8 clonotypes in ibrutinib-treated CLL (dated by TCRdb to about 2021). Libraries were prepared through the immunoSEQ multiplex PCR assay. TCRdb holds this immuneACCESS table with in-frame rearrangements only. Some clones are missing; in checked studies, unresolved V genes explain under half, and the rest has no known cause. A total of more than 75,000 clones appear in this sample, approximately 71% of them only once. The ten largest make up around 25% of the sample. In light of the paper, this sample's time point label describes: approximately 2 years on ibrutinib. The sample consisted of PBMCs, taken after 24 months of ibrutinib treatment. The receptor set was obtained from a human donor with chronic lymphocytic leukemia.

The chain recombines TRBV6-6 with TRBJ2-3, with TRBD2 identical over 8 bases. This CDR3 contains 16 residues. The V and J ends lost 6 bases and 0 bases, in that order; junction bases with no gene match: 8. Germline V gene data show CDR1 as MNHNY and CDR2 as SVGAGI (reference sequence). CDR3 residues: CASSDYSGKSTDTQYF. DNA for the CDR3: TGTGCCAGCAGCGATTATAGCGGGAAAAGCACAGATACGCAGTATTTT.

This rearrangement joins TRBV18 to TRBJ2-3; no firm D call. Germline V CDR1 and CDR2: KGHSH, LQKENI. Trimming took off 2 bases at V and 2 bases at J, with 5 bases between the two ends. The CDR3 length is 13 residues. The CDR3: CASSPDYTDTQYF. DNA of the CDR3: TGTGCCAGCTCACCAGATTACACAGATACGCAGTATTTT.

This chain links TRBV5-1 with TRBJ2-5, with D uncertain. Germline V gene data show CDR1 as SGHRS and CDR2 as YFSETQ. V lost 0 bases to trimming and J lost 5 bases, with 8 bases between them. The CDR3 covers 13 residues. CDR3 loop: CASSLERWETQYF. CDR3 coding DNA: TGCGCCAGCAGCTTGGAGCGTTGGGAGACCCAGTACTTC.

The chain carries TRBV30 and TRBJ2-7; D is uncertain. This CDR3 contains 14 residues. V lost 3 bases to trimming and J lost 0 bases, with 12 bases between them. CDR1 and CDR2 (germline): GTSNPN, SVGIG (reference sequence). CDR3 DNA: TGTGCCTGGAGGGTAAAGTCACACTCCTACGAGCAGTACTTC. Its translation is CAWRVKSHSYEQYF.

This clone was counted once. J is TRBJ1-4 and V is TRBV7-3; 7 bases are shared with TRBD1. Per the germline V gene, CDR1 is SGHTA and CDR2 is FQGTGA. Trimming at V came to 3 bases and at J to 7 bases, leaving 5 bases not matched to a gene. The length of the CDR3 is 14 residues. The CDR3 is CASSLTGQGEKLFF. CDR3 nucleotides: TGTGCCAGCAGCTTGACAGGGCAGGGTGAAAAACTGTTTTTT.

The chain links TRBV12-5 to TRBJ2-2; D is unclear. V dropped 10 bases and J dropped 4 bases, with 10 bases sitting between them. CDR1 and CDR2 (germline): LGHNT, FRNRAP. The CDR3 length is 12 residues. Here the CDR3 reads CATLVSTGELFF. The DNA of the CDR3 is TGTGCTACTCTGGTGAGCACCGGGGAGCTGTTTTTT. Full variable domain (rest looked up from reference TRBV12-5 and TRBJ2-2): DARVTQTPRHKVTEMGQEVTMRCQPILGHNTVFWYRQTMMQGLELLAYFRNRAPLDDSGMPKDRFSAEMPDATLATLKIQPSEPRDSAVYFCATLVSTGELFFGEGSRLTVL.

The chain recombines TRBV14 with TRBJ1-1; a weak D match, TRBD1 (5 bases). The germline CDR1 and CDR2 sequences are SGHDN and FVKESK. CDR3 length equals 15 residues. V lost 0 bases, J lost 2 bases, and 10 bases lay in between. CDR3 nucleotides: TGTGCCAGCAGCCAAGATCGGAGGGGCAACACTGAAGCTTTCTTT. This encodes CASSQDRRGNTEAFF. Variable domain in full (rest from reference TRBV14 and TRBJ1-1): EAGVTQFPSHSVIEKGQTVTLRCDPISGHDNLYWYRRVMGKEIKFLLHFVKESKQDESGMPNNRFLAERTGGTYSTLKVQPAELEDSGVYFCASSQDRRGNTEAFFGQGTRLTVV.

This clone was seen once. Relative to the germline gene, one junction end is altered; a read error may explain this. CDR3 DNA: TGTGCCAGCAGCTTGGGCAGGGGCTATGAGACCCAGTACTTC. It yields the protein CASSLGRGYETQYF. The V gene is TRBV4-1, the J gene TRBJ2-5; tentatively, D is TRBD1 (6 bases). The CDR3 loop spans 14 amino acids. The germline CDR1 and CDR2 sequences are MGHRA and YSYEKL.

This clone showed up just a few times. The genes are TRBV10-2 and TRBJ2-1; D gene ambiguous. In germline, CDR1 is WSHSY, CDR2 SAAADI. Trimming left V 3 bases short and J 4 bases short, with 10 bases between. This CDR3 is 14 amino acids long. The CDR3 DNA reads as TGCGCCAGCAGTGAACCTAGTACGTACAATGAGCAGTTCTTC. Its protein is CASSEPSTYNEQFF.

This clone has more than one count but fewer than ten. The chain recombines TRBV5-1 with TRBJ1-2; 7 positions agree with TRBD1. Germline CDR1 reads SGHRS; CDR2 reads YFSETQ. CDR3 length equals 14 residues. The junction had 3 bases not matched to a gene; V was cut back by 0 bases and J by 4 bases. CDR3 sequence reads: CASSLGDRAYGYTF. CDR3 DNA: TGCGCCAGCAGCTTGGGTGACAGGGCCTATGGCTACACCTTC.

The V call is TRBV27, the J call TRBJ2-1, with TRBD2 identical over 8 bases. J gave up 2 bases and V 6 bases, and 6 bases lay outside the gene matches. Per the germline V gene, CDR1 is MNHEY and CDR2 is SMNVEV (reference sequence). The CDR3 contains 15 residues. In nucleotides, the CDR3 is TGTGCCAGCAGACTAAGCGGGAGTGCCTACAATGAGCAGTTCTTC. It codes for CASRLSGSAYNEQFF.

Comments on this clone: The junction and the germline gene differ at one end; a read error may be behind it. The chain couples TRBV5-5 to TRBJ1-4; D uncertain. Germline V lookup: CDR1 SGHKS, CDR2 YYEKEE (reference sequence). This CDR3 spans 16 amino acids. The DNA of the CDR3 is TGTGCCAGCAGTTTGGCGTCTTCGGGAACTAATGAAAAACTGTTTTTT. This gives the protein CASSLASSGTNEKLFF.

This clone appeared once. V is TRBV11-1 and J is TRBJ1-2; no definite D call. The CDR3 runs 13 residues. V was pared by 4 bases and J by 2 bases, with 8 bases between. The V gene's germline CDR1 is SGHAT and CDR2 FQDESV (reference sequence). The CDR3 here is CASSSGLNYGYTF. CDR3 sequence (DNA): TGTGCCAGCAGCTCCGGGTTAAACTATGGCTACACCTTC.

The chain is built from TRBV19 and TRBJ2-1, with D perhaps assigned TRBD1 or TRBD2 (5 bases each). The germline gives CDR1 LNHDA, CDR2 SQIVND (reference sequence). The CDR3 spans 14 residues. V was cut by 5 bases and J by 9 bases, with 17 bases left in between. The CDR3 DNA is TGTGCCAGTAGTCCAATGGTCCGGGGCCCTGAGCAGTTCTTC. Encoded protein: CASSPMVRGPEQFF.

The chain carries TRBV7-2 and TRBJ1-6, with D uncertain. Germline CDR1 reads SGHTA; CDR2 reads FQGNSA. V dropped 4 bases and J dropped 10 bases, with 14 bases sitting between them. The CDR3 length is 14 residues. CDR3 loop: CASSSTGSRSPLHF. CDR3 in DNA: TGTGCCAGCAGCTCCACGGGGTCGAGGTCACCCCTCCACTTT.

The chain joins TRBV30 to TRBJ2-4, with a tentative D call TRBD1 (5 bases). Trimming removed 3 bases from V and 7 bases from J, with 10 bases in between. The CDR3 is made up of 12 amino acids. Looked up from germline, CDR1 is GTSNPN and CDR2 is SVGIG (reference sequence). Here the CDR3 reads CAWRPQGNIQYF. The CDR3 bases are TGTGCCTGGAGGCCCCAGGGCAACATTCAGTACTTC.

V gene TRBV7-9 combines with J gene TRBJ1-2; TRBD1 is a possible D gene (5 bases). The CDR3 covers 15 residues. Germline V gives CDR1 SEHNR, CDR2 FQNEAQ (reference sequence). Trimming pared 0 bases from V and 3 bases from J, leaving 11 bases between. CDR3 sequence reads: CASSLAWQGDYGYTF. The CDR3 nucleotides read TGTGCCAGCAGCTTAGCGTGGCAGGGTGACTATGGCTACACCTTC. The full variable domain, in which reference TRBV7-9 and TRBJ1-2 provide the parts outside the CDR3, is DTGVSQNPRHKITKRGQNVTFRCDPISEHNRLYWYRQTLGQGPEFLTYFQNEAQLEKSRLLSDRFSAERPKGSFSTLEIQRTEQGDSAMYLCASSLAWQGDYGYTFGSGTRLTVV.

This clone was counted only a few times. This chain uses TRBV4-3 with TRBJ1-5; D may be TRBD1 (6 bases). CDR1 and CDR2 (germline): LGHNA, YSLEER. V was trimmed by 1 base and J by 3 bases, leaving 13 bases between them. The CDR3 consists of 16 residues. The CDR3 here is CASSQAHRQDNQPQHF. CDR3 nucleotides: TGCGCCAGCAGCCAAGCCCATAGACAGGACAATCAGCCCCAGCATTTT.